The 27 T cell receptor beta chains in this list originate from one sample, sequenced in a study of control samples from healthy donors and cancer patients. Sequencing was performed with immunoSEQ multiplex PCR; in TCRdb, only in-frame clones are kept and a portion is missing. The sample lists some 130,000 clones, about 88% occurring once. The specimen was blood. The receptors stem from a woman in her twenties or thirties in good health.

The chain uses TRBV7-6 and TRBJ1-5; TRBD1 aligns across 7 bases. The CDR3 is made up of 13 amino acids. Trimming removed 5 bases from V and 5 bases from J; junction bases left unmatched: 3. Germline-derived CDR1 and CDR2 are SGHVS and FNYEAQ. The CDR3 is CASSVTGDQPQHF. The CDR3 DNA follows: TGTGCCAGCAGCGTTACAGGGGATCAGCCCCAGCATTTT.

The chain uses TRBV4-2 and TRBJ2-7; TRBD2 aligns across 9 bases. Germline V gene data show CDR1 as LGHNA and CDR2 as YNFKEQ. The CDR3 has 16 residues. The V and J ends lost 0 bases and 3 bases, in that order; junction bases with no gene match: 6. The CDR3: CASSQDGSGSYYEQYF. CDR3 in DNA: TGTGCCAGCAGCCAAGACGGTAGCGGGAGTTACTACGAGCAGTACTTC.

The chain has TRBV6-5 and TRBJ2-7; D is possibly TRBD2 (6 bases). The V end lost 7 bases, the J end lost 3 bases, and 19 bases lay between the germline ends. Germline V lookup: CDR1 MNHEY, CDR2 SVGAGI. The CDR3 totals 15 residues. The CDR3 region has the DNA TGTGCCAGCACCGACCGGTCGCGGGGAGACTACGAGCAGTACTTC. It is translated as CASTDRSRGDYEQYF.

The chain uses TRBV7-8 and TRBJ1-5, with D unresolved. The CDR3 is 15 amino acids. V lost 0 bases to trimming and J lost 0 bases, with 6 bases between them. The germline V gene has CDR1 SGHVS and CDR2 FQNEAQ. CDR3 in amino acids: CASSLALPSNQPQHF. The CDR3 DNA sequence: TGTGCCAGCAGCTTAGCGCTCCCTAGCAATCAGCCCCAGCATTTT.

DNA of the CDR3: TGTGCCAGCAGTTCACAGGGAGTCGGGATCTTCTTC. Translation: CASSSQGVGIFF. V usage is TRBV28 and J usage is TRBJ2-1, with a possible D match to TRBD1 (6 bases). Trimming took off 4 bases at V and 16 bases at J, with 17 bases between the two ends. The CDR3 is 12 residues long. In germline, CDR1 is MDHEN, CDR2 SYDVKM.

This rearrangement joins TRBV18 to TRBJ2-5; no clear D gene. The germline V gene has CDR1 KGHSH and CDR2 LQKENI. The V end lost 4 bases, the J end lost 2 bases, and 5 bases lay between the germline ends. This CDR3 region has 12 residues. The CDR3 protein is CASSRTQETQYF. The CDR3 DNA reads TGTGCCAGCTCACGAACACAAGAGACCCAGTACTTC.

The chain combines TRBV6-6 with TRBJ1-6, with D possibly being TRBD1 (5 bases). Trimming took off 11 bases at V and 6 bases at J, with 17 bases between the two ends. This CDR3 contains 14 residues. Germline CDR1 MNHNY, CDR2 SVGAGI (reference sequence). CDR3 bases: TGTGCCGCAGGGCAGACTAGGATTAATTCACCCCTCCACTTT. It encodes CAAGQTRINSPLHF.

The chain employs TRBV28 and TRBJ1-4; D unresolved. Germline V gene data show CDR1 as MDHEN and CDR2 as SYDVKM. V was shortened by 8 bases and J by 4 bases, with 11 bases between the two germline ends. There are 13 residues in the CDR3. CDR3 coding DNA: TGTGCCAGCTCTACCCGGTTTAATGAAAAACTGTTTTTT. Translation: CASSTRFNEKLFF.

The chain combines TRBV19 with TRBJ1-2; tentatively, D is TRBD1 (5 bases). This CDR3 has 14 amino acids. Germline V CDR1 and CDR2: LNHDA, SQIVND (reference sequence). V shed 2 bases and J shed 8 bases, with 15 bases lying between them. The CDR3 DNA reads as TGTGCCAGTAGTATACCGGGGGGTCCCGACGGCTACACCTTC. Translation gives CASSIPGGPDGYTF.

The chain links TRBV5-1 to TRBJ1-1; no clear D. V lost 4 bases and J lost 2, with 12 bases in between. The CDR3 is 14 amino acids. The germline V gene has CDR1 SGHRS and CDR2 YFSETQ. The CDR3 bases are TGCGCCAGCAGCCCGGTCGGAGTTAACACTGAAGCTTTCTTT. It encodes CASSPVGVNTEAFF.

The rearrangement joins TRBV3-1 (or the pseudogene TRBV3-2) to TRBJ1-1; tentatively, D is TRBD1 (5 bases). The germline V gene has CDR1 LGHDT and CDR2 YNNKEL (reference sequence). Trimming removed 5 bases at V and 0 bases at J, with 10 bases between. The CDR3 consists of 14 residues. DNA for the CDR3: TGTGCCAGCAGCTATGGACACATGAACACTGAAGCTTTCTTT. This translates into CASSYGHMNTEAFF.

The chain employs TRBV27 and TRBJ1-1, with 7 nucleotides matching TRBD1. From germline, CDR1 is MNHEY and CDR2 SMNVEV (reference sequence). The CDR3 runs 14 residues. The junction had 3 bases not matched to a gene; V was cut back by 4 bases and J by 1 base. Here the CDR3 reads CASSSTGTNTEAFF. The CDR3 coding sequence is TGTGCCAGCAGTTCGACAGGGACGAACACTGAAGCTTTCTTT.

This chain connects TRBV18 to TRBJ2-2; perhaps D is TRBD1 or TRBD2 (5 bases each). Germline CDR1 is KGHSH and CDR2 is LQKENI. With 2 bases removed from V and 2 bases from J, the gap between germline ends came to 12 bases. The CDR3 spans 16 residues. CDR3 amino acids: CASSPIRGANTGELFF. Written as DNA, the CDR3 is TGTGCCAGCTCACCAATCCGGGGCGCTAACACCGGGGAGCTGTTTTTT.

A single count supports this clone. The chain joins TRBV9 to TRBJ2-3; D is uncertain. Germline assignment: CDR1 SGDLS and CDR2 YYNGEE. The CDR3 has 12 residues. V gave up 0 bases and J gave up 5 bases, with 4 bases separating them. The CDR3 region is CASSVDRDTQYF. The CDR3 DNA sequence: TGTGCCAGCAGCGTAGATCGAGATACGCAGTATTTT.

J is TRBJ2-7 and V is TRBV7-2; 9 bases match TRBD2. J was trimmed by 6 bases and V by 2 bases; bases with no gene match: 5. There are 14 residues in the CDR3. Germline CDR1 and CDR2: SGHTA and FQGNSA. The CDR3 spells CASSLPAGGGEQYF. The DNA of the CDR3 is TGTGCCAGCAGCTTACCAGCGGGAGGTGGCGAGCAGTACTTC.

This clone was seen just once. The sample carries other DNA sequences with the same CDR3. CDR3 DNA sequence: TGCAGTGCTCGGGACTCTTATGGCTACACCTTC. Translation: CSARDSYGYTF. The chain couples TRBV20-1 to TRBJ1-2, with D possibly being TRBD1 (5 bases). The CDR3 totals 11 residues. The V and J ends lost 5 bases and 5 bases respectively, with 9 bases between them. Looked up from germline, CDR1 is DFQATT and CDR2 is SNEGSKA (reference sequence).

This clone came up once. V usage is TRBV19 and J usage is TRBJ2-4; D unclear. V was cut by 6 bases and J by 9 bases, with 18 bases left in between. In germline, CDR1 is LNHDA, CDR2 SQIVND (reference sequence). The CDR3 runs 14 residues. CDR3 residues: CASSPLGPRFIQYF. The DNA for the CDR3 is TGTGCCAGTAGCCCCCTCGGCCCAAGATTCATTCAGTACTTC.

The CDR3 loop reads CASTGTRNGDYGYTF. Here the CDR3 DNA reads TGTGCCAGCACCGGCACCAGGAACGGCGACTATGGCTACACCTTC. The chain recombines TRBV5-6 with TRBJ1-2; D is uncertain. Trimming removed 6 bases from V and 3 bases from J, with 18 bases in between. This CDR3 is built from 15 residues. Germline V gives CDR1 SGHDT, CDR2 YYEEEE.

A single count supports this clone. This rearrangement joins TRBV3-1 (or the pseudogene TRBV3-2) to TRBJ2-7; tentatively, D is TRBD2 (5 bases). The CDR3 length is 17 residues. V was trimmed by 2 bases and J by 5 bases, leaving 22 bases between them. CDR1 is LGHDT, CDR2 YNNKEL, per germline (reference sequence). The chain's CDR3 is CASSQINGRGSGNEQYF. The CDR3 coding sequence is TGTGCCAGCAGCCAAATAAATGGTAGAGGGAGTGGGAACGAGCAGTACTTC.

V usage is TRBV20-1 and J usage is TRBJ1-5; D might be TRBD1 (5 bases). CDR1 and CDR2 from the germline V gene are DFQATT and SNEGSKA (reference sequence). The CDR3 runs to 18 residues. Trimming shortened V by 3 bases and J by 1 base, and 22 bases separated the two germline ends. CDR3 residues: CSASRFVGGVDSNQPQHF. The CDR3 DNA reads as TGCAGTGCTAGTAGGTTCGTCGGGGGAGTGGACAGCAATCAGCCCCAGCATTTT.

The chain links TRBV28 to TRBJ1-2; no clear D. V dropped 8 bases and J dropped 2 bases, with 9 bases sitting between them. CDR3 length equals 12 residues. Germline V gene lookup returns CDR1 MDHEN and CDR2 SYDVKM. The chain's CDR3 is CASRYSNYGYTF. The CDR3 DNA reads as TGTGCCAGCCGGTACTCGAACTATGGCTACACCTTC.

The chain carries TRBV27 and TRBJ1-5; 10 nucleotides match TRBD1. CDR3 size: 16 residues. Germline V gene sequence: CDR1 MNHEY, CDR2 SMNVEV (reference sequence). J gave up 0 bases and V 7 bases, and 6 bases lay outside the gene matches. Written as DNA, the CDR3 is TGTGCCAGCATTGGGGGGACAGGGGATAGCAATCAGCCCCAGCATTTT. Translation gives CASIGGTGDSNQPQHF.

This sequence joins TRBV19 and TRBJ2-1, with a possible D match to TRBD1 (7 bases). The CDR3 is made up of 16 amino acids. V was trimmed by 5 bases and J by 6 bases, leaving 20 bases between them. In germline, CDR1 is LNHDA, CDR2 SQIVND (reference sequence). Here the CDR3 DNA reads TGTGCCAGTAGTGCGCGGGGCGGACAGGCCCTCAATGAGCAGTTCTTC. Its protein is CASSARGGQALNEQFF.

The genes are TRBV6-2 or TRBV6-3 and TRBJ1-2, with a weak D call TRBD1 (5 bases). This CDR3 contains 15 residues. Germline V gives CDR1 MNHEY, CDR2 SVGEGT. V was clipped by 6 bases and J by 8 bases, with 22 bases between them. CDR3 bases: TGTGCCAGCAGCACAGGCGGGAGTCGCGTTTTCGGCTACACCTTC. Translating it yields CASSTGGSRVFGYTF.

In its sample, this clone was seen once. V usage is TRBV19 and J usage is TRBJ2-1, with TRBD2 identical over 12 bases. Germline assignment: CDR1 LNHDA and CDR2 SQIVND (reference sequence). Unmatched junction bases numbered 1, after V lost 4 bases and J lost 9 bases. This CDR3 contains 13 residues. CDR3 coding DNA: TGTGCCAGTAGTAGGGGACTAGCGGGTGAGCAGTTCTTC. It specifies CASSRGLAGEQFF.

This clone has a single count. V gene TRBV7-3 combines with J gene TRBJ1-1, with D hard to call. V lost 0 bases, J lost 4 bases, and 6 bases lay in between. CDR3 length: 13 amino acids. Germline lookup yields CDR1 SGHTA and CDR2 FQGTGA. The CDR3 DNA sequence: TGTGCCAGCAGCTTAACATTGCGCACTGAAGCTTTCTTT. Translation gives CASSLTLRTEAFF.

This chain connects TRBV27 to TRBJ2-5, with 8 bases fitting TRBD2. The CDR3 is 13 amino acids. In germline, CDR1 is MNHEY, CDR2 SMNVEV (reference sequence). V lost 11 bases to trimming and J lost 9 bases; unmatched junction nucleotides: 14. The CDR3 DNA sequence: TGTGCCCGCCAGCTCCCGTCGGGAGGGGCCCAGTACTTC. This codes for CARQLPSGGAQYF.